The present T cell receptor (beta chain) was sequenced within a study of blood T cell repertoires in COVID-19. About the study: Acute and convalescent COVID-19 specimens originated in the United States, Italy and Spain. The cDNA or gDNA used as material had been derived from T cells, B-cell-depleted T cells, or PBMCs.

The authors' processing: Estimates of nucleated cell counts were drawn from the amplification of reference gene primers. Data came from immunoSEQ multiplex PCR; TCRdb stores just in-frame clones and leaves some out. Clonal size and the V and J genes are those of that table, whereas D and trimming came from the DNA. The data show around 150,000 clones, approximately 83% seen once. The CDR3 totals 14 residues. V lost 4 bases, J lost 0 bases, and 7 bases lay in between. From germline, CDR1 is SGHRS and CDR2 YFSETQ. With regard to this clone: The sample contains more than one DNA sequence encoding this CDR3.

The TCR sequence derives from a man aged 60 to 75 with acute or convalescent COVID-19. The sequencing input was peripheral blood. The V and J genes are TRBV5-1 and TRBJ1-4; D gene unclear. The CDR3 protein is CASSPLATNEKLFF. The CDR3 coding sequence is TGCGCCAGCAGCCCCCTAGCAACTAATGAAAAACTGTTTTTT.